The 10 T cell receptor beta chains below come from one sample, sequenced in a study of CD4 T cells in relation to SARS-CoV-2 and coronaviruses. Their recognized antigens are unknown. Sequenced by immunoSEQ multiplex PCR; TCRdb stores in-frame clones only, minus some. The data show tens of thousands of clones, around 79% seen once. Unexposed donor CD4+ T cells date from about 2011-2018, before the COVID-19 pandemic. Isolation of CD4+ T cells took place after roughly nine days in culture. Sequencing was carried out using CD4+ T cells from PBMCs, cultured in vitro. The receptor set was obtained from a human donor in good health.

The chain joins TRBV12-3 or TRBV12-4 to TRBJ2-1, with unresolved D. CDR3 length: 12 residues. Trimming removed 6 bases from V and 4 bases from J, with 7 bases in between. In nucleotides, the CDR3 is TGTGCCAGCAGCCTAGTATACAATGAGCAGTTCTTC. It specifies CASSLVYNEQFF.

The chain links TRBV19 to TRBJ2-2; D not certain. The V gene's germline CDR1 is LNHDA and CDR2 SQIVND (reference sequence). Trimming removed 1 base from V and 6 bases from J, with 9 bases in between. CDR3 length: 14 amino acids. The CDR3 protein is CASSIGKPPGELFF. Here the CDR3 DNA reads TGTGCCAGTAGTATAGGGAAGCCGCCCGGGGAGCTGTTTTTT.

This chain connects TRBV3-1 (or the pseudogene TRBV3-2) to TRBJ2-6; possibly TRBD2 for D (5 bases). The CDR3 covers 17 residues. Germline loops: CDR1 LGHDT, CDR2 YNNKEL (reference sequence). V dropped 5 bases and J dropped 2 bases, with 16 bases sitting between them. The CDR3: CASSIHLGGTGANVLTF. In DNA form, the CDR3 reads TGTGCCAGCAGCATTCACCTAGGAGGTACTGGGGCCAACGTCCTGACTTTC.

This clone was counted once. The V call is TRBV3-1 (or the pseudogene TRBV3-2), the J call TRBJ2-1, with 7 bases lining up with TRBD1. V was clipped by 3 bases and J by 1 base; unmatched bases: 9. CDR3 length: 17 amino acids. Looked up from germline, CDR1 is LGHDT and CDR2 is YNNKEL (reference sequence). The DNA for the CDR3 is TGTGCCAGCAGCCAGGCCCGACAGGGCTCTTCCTACAATGAGCAGTTCTTC. It specifies CASSQARQGSSYNEQFF.

This chain links TRBV7-8 with TRBJ1-1, with unresolved D. Trimming pared 1 base from V and 0 bases from J, leaving 6 bases between. The CDR3 contains 14 residues. CDR1 and CDR2 (germline): SGHVS, FQNEAQ. CDR3 bases: TGTGCCAGCAGCTTAGGGACGGTGAACACTGAAGCTTTCTTT. It is translated as CASSLGTVNTEAFF.

This sequence joins TRBV10-3 and TRBJ2-1; 11 positions agree with TRBD2. This CDR3 is built from 14 residues. V gave up 3 bases and J gave up 7 bases; unmatched junction bases: 2. Per the germline V gene, CDR1 is ENHRY and CDR2 is SYGVKD. CDR3 in DNA: TGTGCCATCAGTGAACTAGCGGGAGAAAATGAGCAGTTCTTC. It is translated as CAISELAGENEQFF.

V gene TRBV5-4 combines with J gene TRBJ2-1, with D hard to call. The germline CDR1 and CDR2 sequences are SGHNT and YYREEE (reference sequence). This CDR3 is 13 amino acids long. V lost 1 base and J 4 bases, leaving 6 bases between the germline ends. In DNA, the CDR3 is TGTGCCAGCAGCTTGCGAGGTTACAATGAGCAGTTCTTC. Protein: CASSLRGYNEQFF.

The genes are TRBV11-2 and TRBJ2-1, with TRBD1 matching over 7 bases. CDR3 size: 17 residues. Looked up from germline, CDR1 is SGHAT and CDR2 is FQNNGV. With 2 bases clipped from V and 7 bases from J, the junction kept 14 bases outside the gene matches. In DNA, the CDR3 is TGTGCCAGCAGCTTAAGGATGTTACAGGGGAGTTGGAATGAGCAGTTCTTC. Protein product: CASSLRMLQGSWNEQFF.

The rearrangement uses TRBV6-6 and TRBJ2-5; D remains unclear. The germline V gene encodes CDR1 MNHNY and CDR2 SVGAGI (reference sequence). The CDR3 is made up of 12 amino acids. V was cut by 4 bases and J by 4 bases, with 7 bases left in between. CDR3 sequence reads: CASSSLIETQYF. The CDR3 nucleotides read TGTGCCAGCAGTTCCCTAATAGAGACCCAGTACTTC.

The genes are TRBV3-1 (or the pseudogene TRBV3-2) and TRBJ2-5, with D possibly TRBD1 on 7 matching bases. The V gene's germline CDR1 is LGHDT and CDR2 YNNKEL (reference sequence). The CDR3 is 15 residues long. The V gene lost 0 bases and the J gene lost 6 bases, with 14 bases spanning the gap. CDR3 DNA: TGTGCCAGCAGCCAAGACGCGGCAGGGGGGAAGACCCAGTACTTC. Its protein product is CASSQDAAGGKTQYF.